This T cell receptor (beta chain) was captured in a study of blood T cells in healthy people across ages (dated by TCRdb to 2013 to 2016). For the wider study: In model experiments, roughly one uniquely barcoded TCR beta cDNA molecule per two T cells was captured by template switching. To track age-related changes in TCR beta repertoire diversity, the study relied on deep sequencing normalized with unique cDNA molecular identifiers. Four age groups were formed from the donors: young (average approximately 15 years), middle-aged (just under 40), aged (roughly 56) and long-lived (approximately 78). To avoid experimental bias, donors of different ages were spread randomly across the sequencing lanes. Two additional independent replicas of 1 million unique cDNA reads from the same blood draw were analyzed for two donors (one aged 18 to 30 and one aged 80 or older). Broad study findings and their caveats: Compared with the aged group, the long-lived group had more naive CD4+ T cells, fewer expanded clones and increased TCR diversity, suggesting age selection. Bulk unsorted PBMC profiling prevented conclusive comparison of naive and antigen-experienced compartments. Observed TCR beta diversity correlated strongly with the percentage of naive T cells measured by flow cytometry. As age increased, observed TCR beta diversity per million T cells dropped in a roughly linear way, and a significant reduction was already evident by age 40. Estimates of total diversity from one million sequenced T cells were regarded as lower bounds and underestimates. Because the CMV infection status of the donors was unknown, age-related changes in expanded clonotypes may potentially have been confounded.

This clonotype appeared a few times. Its cognate antigen has yet to be identified. No base quality information exists; no much larger clone differs at one position. There are 16 amino acids in the CDR3, from cysteine to phenylalanine inclusive. Here the CDR3 DNA is all that survives: 48 bases in frame from base 1. At the junction V is shortened by 2 bases and J by 4 bases, with 16 bases in between. Based on the germline V gene (reference sequence), the CDR1 and CDR2 sequences are LGHDT and YNNKEL. Donors were around 37 systemically healthy Caucasian individuals from Russia aged roughly 6 to 95 years. Approximately 9 milliliters of peripheral blood were collected from each donor into EDTA-treated Vacutainer tubes. Ficoll-Paque density-gradient centrifugation was used to isolate PBMCs, with at least 7 million obtained per sample. Total RNA, at least 6 micrograms per sample, was extracted from PBMCs with Trizol reagent. For every donor, flow cytometry on a PBMC aliquot measured the percentage of naive CD45RAhigh/CD27high T cells.

Preparation of the library involved 5' RACE. Sequencing relied on an Illumina HiSeq 2500. The second PCR ran for about 6 to 11 cycles and used a J-beta primer mix along with a sample-barcoded 5' primer. A template-switch 5' adaptor carrying 12 random nucleotides introduced a unique molecular identifier onto each TCR beta cDNA molecule. At least 3 million CDR3-containing paired-end reads were obtained from each sample. First-strand cDNA synthesis was performed from all RNA using the Mint cDNA synthesis kit, with priming by a TRBC-specific oligonucleotide. All cDNA was treated with uracil-DNA glycosylase and then went through a first 18-cycle PCR with the universal primers M1SS and BC2_uni_R. For the original study's pipeline: For normalization, 1 million high-quality reads were randomly selected from each sample, with every read carrying a distinct molecular identifier. Reads sharing molecular identifiers were discarded rather than binned into consensus sequences. MiTCR, run with a Q25 quality threshold and the strictest error-elimination algorithm, handled CDR3 identification, clonotype clustering and error correction. A nonparametric unseen species model with Euler transformation was used to estimate a lower bound on total TCR beta diversity. The public sequencing data were trimmed at Q25 with fastp and processed into clonotypes with MiXCR by TCRdb, which kept only in-frame beta chains. Every CDR3 protein is listed once, alongside the most common genes and DNA of its rows. The V and J calls follow TCRdb's processing rather than the paper's. This sample comprises some 700,000 distinct CDR3 sequences, roughly 41% of them detected only once. Around 20% of the sample lies in the top ten.

The TCR was taken from a woman between 55 and 75 years old in good health. Specimen: blood. The chain is made from TRBV3-1 and TRBJ2-3; the D region is possibly TRBD1 or TRBD2, each matching across 5 bases. The CDR3 is CASSQLPNGASDTQYF. The nucleotides are TGTGCCAGCAGCCAACTCCCTAACGGGGCATCAGATACGCAGTATTTT.